This T cell receptor (beta chain) stems from a study of blood T cell repertoires in COVID-19. Only in-frame clones appear in the TCRdb table, and some are missing; sequencing was by immunoSEQ multiplex PCR. The profile shows fewer than 200,000 clones, 70% to 90% of them singletons. Germline V lookup: CDR1 SGHTA, CDR2 FQGNSA. The ends lost 5 bases at V and 5 bases at J; junction bases unmatched: 11. This CDR3 comprises 17 residues. This receptor was identified in a man over 45 with active or convalescent COVID-19. The rearrangement joins TRBV7-2 to TRBJ2-2; 10 positions agree with TRBD1. Sequencing was done on a sample of peripheral blood. The CDR3 DNA reads as TGTGCCAGCAGCGTATATCGGGACAGGGGTAGGACCGGGGAGCTGTTTTTT. Its translation: CASSVYRDRGRTGELFF.